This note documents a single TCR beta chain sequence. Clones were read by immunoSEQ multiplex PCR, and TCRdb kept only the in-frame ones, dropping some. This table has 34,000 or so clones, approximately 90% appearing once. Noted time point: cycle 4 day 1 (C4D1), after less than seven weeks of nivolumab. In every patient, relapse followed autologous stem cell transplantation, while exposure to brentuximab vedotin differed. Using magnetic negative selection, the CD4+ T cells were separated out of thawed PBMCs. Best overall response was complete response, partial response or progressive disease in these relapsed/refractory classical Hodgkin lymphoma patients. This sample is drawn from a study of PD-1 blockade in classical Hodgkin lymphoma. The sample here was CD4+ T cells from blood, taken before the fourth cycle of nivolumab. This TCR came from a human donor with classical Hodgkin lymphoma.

CDR3 in DNA: TGTGCCAGCAGTTACTCGCTGGGACTCGGCCAACCCGAGCAGTACTTC. Translation: CASSYSLGLGQPEQYF. The chain employs TRBV6-6 and TRBJ2-7; weak D call: TRBD2 (6 bases). Germline lookup yields CDR1 MNHNY and CDR2 SVGAGI (reference sequence). CDR3 size: 16 residues. V was trimmed by 0 bases and J by 6 bases, leaving 18 bases between them.